Shown below are 8 T cell receptor beta chains from a single sample sequenced in a study of T cell repertoires in cytomegalovirus infection (dated by TCRdb to between 2017 and 2020). This sample's treatment or condition label indicates: in vitro stimulation with specific CMV peptide epitopes to enrich CMV-specific T cells. Sequencing relied on an Illumina HiSeq 1500. In-frame beta chains were kept once TCRdb had trimmed the public reads at Q25 with fastp and called clones with MiXCR. One record per CDR3 amino acid sequence lists the most common genes and DNA. Present in this sample are more than 30,000 distinct CDR3 sequences, roughly 49% of which were seen just once. The biggest ten clones account for more than 80% of the sample. Their antigens remain unidentified. The material sequenced was CD8+ T cells from cultured PBMCs, taken from culture after CMV antigen stimulation. Receptors were obtained from a human donor in good health (CMV status not recorded). Some clones in this sample may be carry-over from other donors' samples.

V gene TRBV28 combines with J gene TRBJ2-3, with TRBD2 matching 7 bases. With V trimmed by 7 bases and J by 0 bases, 10 bases remained unmatched. The CDR3 covers 16 residues. Germline assignment: CDR1 MDHEN and CDR2 SYDVKM. The CDR3 coding sequence is TGTGCCAGCAAGCGGGACTTAAGAACGAGCACAGATACGCAGTATTTT. This gives the protein CASKRDLRTSTDTQYF. Using reference TRBV28 and TRBJ2-3 for the parts outside the CDR3, the full variable domain is DVKVTQSSRYLVKRTGEKVFLECVQDMDHENMFWYRQDPGLGLRLIYFSYDVKMKEKGDIPEGYSVSREKKERFSLILESASTNQTSMYLCASKRDLRTSTDTQYFGPGTRLTVL.

The rearrangement links TRBV27 to TRBJ1-2; perhaps TRBD1 as D (6 bases). The V end lost 4 bases, the J end lost 1 base, and 10 bases lay between the germline ends. The CDR3 is 14 residues long. Germline values: CDR1 MNHEY, CDR2 SMNVEV (reference sequence). CDR3 amino acids: CASSSPGVNYGYTF. The CDR3 coding sequence is TGTGCCAGCAGTTCTCCAGGGGTTAACTATGGCTACACCTTC.

This chain uses TRBV7-9 with TRBJ2-7; 8 bases map to TRBD2. Trimming removed 3 bases from V and 4 bases from J; junction bases left unmatched: 2. This CDR3 is built from 13 residues. The germline gives CDR1 SEHNR, CDR2 FQNEAQ (reference sequence). The CDR3 coding sequence is TGTGCCAGCAGCTTTAGCGGGAAATACGAGCAGTACTTC. Residues: CASSFSGKYEQYF.

This clonotype was seen a handful of times. V is TRBV11-2 and J is TRBJ1-2; 11 bases match TRBD1. CDR1 is SGHAT and CDR2 is FQNNGV in the germline V gene. The V segment lost 4 bases and the J segment 9 bases; nucleotides outside the gene matches: 10. The CDR3 has 15 amino acids. As DNA, the CDR3 is TGTGCCAGCAGCTCTCCGGGACAGGGGGTTGAGAGCTACACCTTC. Translated, it gives CASSSPGQGVESYTF.

The chain combines TRBV11-1 with TRBJ2-5; maybe TRBD2 (5 bases). CDR1 and CDR2 from the germline V gene are SGHAT and FQDESV (reference sequence). CDR3 length: 12 amino acids. V was cut by 9 bases and J by 6 bases, with 14 bases left in between. CDR3 sequence (DNA): TGTGCCAGTCAAGAGGGAACGAAGACCCAGTACTTC. The encoded protein is CASQEGTKTQYF.

The CDR3 sequence is CASSFPLPYDVRSGANVLTF. In nucleotides, the CDR3 is TGTGCCAGCAGCTTCCCCCTACCTTACGATGTGAGATCTGGGGCCAACGTCCTGACTTTC. The rearrangement uses TRBV7-2 and TRBJ2-6; no reliable D call. The germline gives CDR1 SGHTA, CDR2 FQGNSA. V lost 3 bases, J lost 1 base, and 22 bases lay in between. The CDR3 spans 20 residues.

The J gene is TRBJ2-4, the V gene TRBV7-2, with D perhaps TRBD2 (5 bases). This CDR3 is 11 amino acids long. Germline values: CDR1 SGHTA, CDR2 FQGNSA. V lost 5 bases and J 8 bases, leaving 7 bases between the germline ends. CDR3 sequence reads: CASSPSHIQYF. Written as DNA, the CDR3 is TGTGCCAGCAGCCCTAGCCACATTCAGTACTTC.

A few counts support this clonotype. V usage is TRBV7-2 and J usage is TRBJ1-2; unclear D gene. The length of the CDR3 is 12 residues. Germline V lookup: CDR1 SGHTA, CDR2 FQGNSA. V shed 4 bases and J shed 4 bases, with 7 bases lying between them. The CDR3: CASSSSGYGYTF. The CDR3 DNA reads TGTGCCAGCAGCTCCTCCGGCTATGGCTACACCTTC. The full variable domain, in which reference TRBV7-2 and TRBJ1-2 provide the parts outside the CDR3, is GAGVSQSPSNKVTEKGKDVELRCDPISGHTALYWYRQSLGQGLEFLIYFQGNSAPDKSGLPSDRFSAERTGGSVSTLTIQRTQQEDSAVYLCASSSSGYGYTFGSGTRLTVV.